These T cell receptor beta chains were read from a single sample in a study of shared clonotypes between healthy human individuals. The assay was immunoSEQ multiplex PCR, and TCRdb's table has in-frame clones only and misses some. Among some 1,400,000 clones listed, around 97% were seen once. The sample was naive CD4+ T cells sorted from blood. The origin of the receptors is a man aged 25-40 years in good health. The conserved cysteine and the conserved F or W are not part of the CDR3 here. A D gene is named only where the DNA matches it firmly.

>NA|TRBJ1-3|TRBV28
ASSLRRTAKARNTIY
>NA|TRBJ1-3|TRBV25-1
ASRDSLSGNTIY
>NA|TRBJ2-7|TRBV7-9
ASSSPHRDLDHEQY
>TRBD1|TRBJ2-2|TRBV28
ASSLLQGHGELF
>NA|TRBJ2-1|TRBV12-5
ASGLIEAYNEQF
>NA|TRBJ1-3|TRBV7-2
ASSLVWGAGNTIY
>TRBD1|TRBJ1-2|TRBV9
ASAGGGRGYT
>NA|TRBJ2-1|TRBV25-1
ASSDYRGLKSSEQF
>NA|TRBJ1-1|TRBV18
ASSPKMNTEAF
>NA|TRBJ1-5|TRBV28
ASSLSTAYSNQPQH
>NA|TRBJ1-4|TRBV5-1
ASSRGQYNEKLF
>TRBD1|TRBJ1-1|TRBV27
ASKVTGGTEAF
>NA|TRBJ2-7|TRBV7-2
ASSLVPGDEQY
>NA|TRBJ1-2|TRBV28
ASSPPLGSGYT
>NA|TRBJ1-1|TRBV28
ASRLRTTKENTEAF
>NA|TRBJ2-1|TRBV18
ASSPPGTEKGYEQF
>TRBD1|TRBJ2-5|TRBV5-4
ASSSPGTVLQETQY
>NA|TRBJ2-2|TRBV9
ASQSLVTGELF
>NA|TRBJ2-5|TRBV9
ASSPQLGAKQETQY
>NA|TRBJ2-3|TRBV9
ASSVGVDTDTQY
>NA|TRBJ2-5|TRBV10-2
ASSEKRQLKETQY
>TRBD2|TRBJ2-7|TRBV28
ASRPAGGLAGAAEQY
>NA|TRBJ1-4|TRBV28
ASSRGHEKLF
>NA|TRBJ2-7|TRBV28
ASSSLGHEQY
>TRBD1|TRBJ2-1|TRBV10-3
AISGPGQETYNEQF
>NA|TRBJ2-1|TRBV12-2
ASRLYFVTRGAIYNEQF